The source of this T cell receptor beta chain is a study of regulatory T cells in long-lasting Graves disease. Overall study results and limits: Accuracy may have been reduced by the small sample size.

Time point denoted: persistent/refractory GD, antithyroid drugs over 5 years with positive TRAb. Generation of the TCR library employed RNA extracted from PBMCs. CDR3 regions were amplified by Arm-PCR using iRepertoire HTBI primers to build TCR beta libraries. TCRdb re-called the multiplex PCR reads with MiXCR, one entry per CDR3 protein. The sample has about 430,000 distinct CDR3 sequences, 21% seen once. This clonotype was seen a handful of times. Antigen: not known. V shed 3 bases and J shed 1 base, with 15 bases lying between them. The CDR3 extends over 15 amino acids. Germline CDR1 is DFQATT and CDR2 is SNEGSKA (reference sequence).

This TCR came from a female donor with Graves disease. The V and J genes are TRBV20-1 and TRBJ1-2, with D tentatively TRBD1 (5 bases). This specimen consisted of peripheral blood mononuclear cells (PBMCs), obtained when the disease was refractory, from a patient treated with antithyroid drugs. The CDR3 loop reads CSASPTGTYNYGYTF. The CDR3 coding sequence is TGCAGTGCTAGCCCCACCGGGACTTATAACTATGGCTACACCTTC.